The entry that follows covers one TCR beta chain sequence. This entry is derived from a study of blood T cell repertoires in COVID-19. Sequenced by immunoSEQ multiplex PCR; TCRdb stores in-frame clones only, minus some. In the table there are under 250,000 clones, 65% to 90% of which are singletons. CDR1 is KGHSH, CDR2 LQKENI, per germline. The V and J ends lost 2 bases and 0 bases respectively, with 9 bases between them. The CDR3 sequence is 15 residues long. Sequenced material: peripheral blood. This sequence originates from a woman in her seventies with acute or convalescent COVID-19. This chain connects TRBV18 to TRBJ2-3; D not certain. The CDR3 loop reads CASSPTFASTDTQYF. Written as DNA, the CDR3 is TGTGCCAGCTCACCAACTTTCGCTAGCACAGATACGCAGTATTTT.